This T cell receptor beta chain was recorded in a study of cytomegalovirus exposure and HLA in healthy donors. Study information: An analysis done earlier identified 90 million to 120 million unique TCR beta sequences from approximately 200 million T cells.

Study results and limitations: Later analysis demonstrated an association between a missense DCLRE1C variant and TCR beta V- and J-gene trimming.

Turning to this clone: The antigen remains unidentified.

CDR3 size: 17 residues. V was shortened by 0 bases and J by 6 bases, with 20 bases between the two germline ends. Germline V gene data show CDR1 as MRHNA and CDR2 as SNTAGT. PCR involved 60 Vbeta and 13 Jbeta primers. Original analysis: Unique TCR beta chains totaled some 80 million in a later count, with roughly 10 million of them shared. Measured with immunoSEQ multiplex PCR; TCRdb has only the in-frame clones, and not every one. V and J calls and clone size are copied from that table; D and trimming were computed from the DNA. The sample consists of about 94,000 clones, roughly 79% of them appearing once.

Sequenced material: PBMCs. The TCR originated in a middle-aged woman in good health and CMV-seronegative. The J gene is TRBJ1-2, the V gene TRBV6-4; D possibly corresponds to TRBD1 (5 bases). CDR3 amino acids: CASSDSPGSGKNDGYTF. CDR3 bases: TGTGCCAGCAGTGACTCCCCAGGGTCAGGGAAAAACGATGGCTACACCTTC.